The 12 T cell receptor beta chains in this list originate from one sample, sequenced in a study of T cell responses to AZD1222 COVID-19 vaccine. Profiling relied on immunoSEQ multiplex PCR, and the TCRdb table lists in-frame clones only, not all of them. Here the sample spans 100,000 to 150,000 clones, roughly 93% being singletons. This sample comprised peripheral blood, obtained 28 days after the second AZD1222 dose. The receptors were sampled from an adult who received the AZD1222 COVID-19 vaccine.

The V call is TRBV2, the J call TRBJ1-2; D ambiguous. CDR1 and CDR2 from the germline V gene are SNHLY and FYNNEI. CDR3 size: 12 residues. V lost 6 bases to trimming and J lost 8 bases, with 13 bases between them. The CDR3, as DNA: TGTGCCAGCAGGCCCACGGGTGAAGGCTACACCTTC. Amino acids: CASRPTGEGYTF. Filled out from reference TRBV2 and TRBJ1-2, the complete variable domain reads EPEVTQTPSHQVTQMGQEVILRCVPISNHLYFYWYRQILGQKVEFLVSFYNNEISEKSEIFDDQFSVERPDGSNFTLKIRSTKLEDSAMYFCASRPTGEGYTFGSGTRLTVV.

J is TRBJ2-7 and V is TRBV5-1; TRBD2 agrees at 14 bases. This CDR3 region has 17 residues. The germline V gene encodes CDR1 SGHRS and CDR2 YFSETQ. V was clipped by 4 bases and J by 2 bases; unmatched bases: 8. In DNA form, the CDR3 reads TGCGCCAGCAGCCCCGGACTAGCGGGAGGCCTTACCTACGAGCAGTACTTC. It is translated as CASSPGLAGGLTYEQYF.

The genes are TRBV27 and TRBJ2-1, with D possibly matching TRBD1 (5 bases). The CDR3 is made up of 15 amino acids. The germline gives CDR1 MNHEY, CDR2 SMNVEV (reference sequence). The V end lost 3 bases, the J end lost 6 bases, and 15 bases lay between the germline ends. The CDR3 coding sequence is TGTGCCAGCAGTTTTAGGGGTGGTAGGGGCAATGAGCAGTTCTTC. It translates to CASSFRGGRGNEQFF.

J is TRBJ2-5 and V is TRBV30; D is perhaps TRBD2 (5 bases). Trimming removed 4 bases at V and 2 bases at J, with 14 bases between. The CDR3 is 14 residues long. Germline V gene sequence: CDR1 GTSNPN, CDR2 SVGIG (reference sequence). CDR3 coding DNA: TGTGCCTGGACCGGACTGACCCTACAAGAGACCCAGTACTTC. Amino acid sequence: CAWTGLTLQETQYF.

This clone was detected only once. The chain carries TRBV7-3 and TRBJ2-5; 7 bases align to TRBD1. The germline CDR1 and CDR2 sequences are SGHTA and FQGTGA. The ends lost 5 bases at V and 2 bases at J; junction bases unmatched: 2. The CDR3 totals 13 residues. The CDR3 spells CASSIRGQETQYF. DNA for the CDR3: TGTGCCAGCAGCATCAGGGGGCAAGAGACCCAGTACTTC.

The chain couples TRBV7-3 to TRBJ2-1; 10 bases align to TRBD2. The CDR3 spans 18 residues. V trimming: 4 bases; J trimming: 4 bases; junction bases outside the gene matches: 13. The germline V gene has CDR1 SGHTA and CDR2 FQGTGA. CDR3 sequence (DNA): TGTGCCAGCAGCTCACCCTCTAGCGGGAGTTCATCTTACAATGAGCAGTTCTTC. This encodes CASSSPSSGSSSYNEQFF.

In nucleotides, the CDR3 is TGTGCCAGCAGTGTGGACGGTATCACTGAAGCTTTCTTT. This translates into CASSVDGITEAFF. This chain connects TRBV28 to TRBJ1-1; no firm D call. Germline V CDR1 and CDR2: MDHEN, SYDVKM. This CDR3 comprises 13 residues. V lost 5 bases to trimming and J lost 4 bases, with 11 bases between them. The whole variable domain, remainder taken from reference TRBV28 and TRBJ1-1, is DVKVTQSSRYLVKRTGEKVFLECVQDMDHENMFWYRQDPGLGLRLIYFSYDVKMKEKGDIPEGYSVSREKKERFSLILESASTNQTSMYLCASSVDGITEAFFGQGTRLTVV.

This clone was detected only once. V usage is TRBV27 and J usage is TRBJ1-2; D remains ambiguous. CDR1 is MNHEY and CDR2 is SMNVEV in the germline V gene (reference sequence). V lost 2 bases to trimming and J lost 4 bases, with 11 bases between them. The CDR3 has 14 residues. This chain's CDR3 is CASSLDSGIYGYTF. Here the CDR3 DNA reads TGTGCCAGCAGTTTAGATTCCGGAATCTATGGCTACACCTTC.

The chain recombines TRBV9 with TRBJ1-3, with 7 bases fitting TRBD1. The J segment lost 0 bases and the V segment lost 0 bases, leaving 6 bases of the junction unmatched. Germline V gives CDR1 SGDLS, CDR2 YYNGEE. This CDR3 region has 17 residues. CDR3 in DNA: TGTGCCAGCAGCGTAGATAGACAGGGCTTCTCTGGAAACACCATATATTTT. It specifies CASSVDRQGFSGNTIYF.

About this clone: A junction boundary mismatches the germline segment, possibly from a read error. The V and J genes are TRBV15 and TRBJ2-7, with D unresolved. This CDR3 has 16 amino acids. Germline assignment: CDR1 LNHNV and CDR2 YYDKDF (reference sequence). The CDR3 DNA reads TGTGCCACCAGCACCCGTTTGTCAGCGTCCGGATTCACGAGATTATTC. It translates to CATSTRLSASGFTRLF.

V and J are TRBV28 and TRBJ2-1; tentatively, D is TRBD1 (5 bases). CDR3 length: 14 amino acids. V shed 2 bases and J shed 12 bases, with 17 bases lying between them. Germline CDR1 is MDHEN and CDR2 is SYDVKM. CDR3 residues: CASSLPTGNEGQFF. For the CDR3, the DNA is TGTGCCAGCAGTTTACCCACAGGCAATGAAGGGCAGTTCTTC.

The chain uses TRBV7-3 and TRBJ1-1, with D unresolved. Germline V CDR1 and CDR2: SGHTA, FQGTGA. The CDR3 runs to 16 residues. V lost 1 base and J lost 1, with 13 bases in between. The CDR3 DNA sequence: TGTGCCAGCAGCTTAAGCCCGGGGTTTGGGAACACTGAAGCTTTCTTT. Its translation: CASSLSPGFGNTEAFF. The whole variable domain, filled in from reference TRBV7-3 and TRBJ1-1, reads GAGVSQTPSNKVTEKGKYVELRCDPISGHTALYWYRQSLGQGPEFLIYFQGTGAADDSGLPNDRFFAVRPEGSVSTLKIQRTERGDSAVYLCASSLSPGFGNTEAFFGQGTRLTVV.